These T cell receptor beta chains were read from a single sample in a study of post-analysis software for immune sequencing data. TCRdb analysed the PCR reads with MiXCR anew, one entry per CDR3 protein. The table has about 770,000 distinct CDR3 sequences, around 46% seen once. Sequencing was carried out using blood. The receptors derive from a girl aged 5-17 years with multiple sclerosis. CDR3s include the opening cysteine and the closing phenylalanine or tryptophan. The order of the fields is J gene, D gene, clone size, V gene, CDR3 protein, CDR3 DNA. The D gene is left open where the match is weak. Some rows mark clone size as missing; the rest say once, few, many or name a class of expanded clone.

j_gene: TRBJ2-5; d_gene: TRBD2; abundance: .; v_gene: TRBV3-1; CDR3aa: CASSGTSGLVETQYF; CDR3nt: TGTGCCAGCAGCGGGACTAGCGGGCTTGTGGAGACCCAGTACTTC
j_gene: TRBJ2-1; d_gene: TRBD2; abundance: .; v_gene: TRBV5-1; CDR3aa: CASSLNARLAGGNEQFF; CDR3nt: TGCGCCAGCAGCTTGAATGCGCGGCTAGCGGGAGGCAATGAGCAGTTCTTC
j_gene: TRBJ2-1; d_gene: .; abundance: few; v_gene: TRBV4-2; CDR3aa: CASSQRLDPPGGQFF; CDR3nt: TGTGCCAGCAGCCAAAGGCTAGATCCCCCCGGGGGGCAGTTCTTC
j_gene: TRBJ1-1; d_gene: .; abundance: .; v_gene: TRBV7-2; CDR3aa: CASSFVSRRGRNTEAFF; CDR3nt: TGTGCCAGCAGCTTTGTAAGTCGACGGGGCAGGAACACTGAAGCTTTCTTT
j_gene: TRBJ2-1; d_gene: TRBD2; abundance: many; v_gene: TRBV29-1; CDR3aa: CSVEGLADYNEQFF; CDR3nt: TGCAGCGTTGAAGGACTAGCGGACTACAATGAGCAGTTCTTC
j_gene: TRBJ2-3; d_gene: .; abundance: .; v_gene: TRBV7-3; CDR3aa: CASSLTGPPGRGTDTQYF; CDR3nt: TGTGCCAGCAGCTTAACTGGACCTCCGGGACGAGGCACAGATACGCAGTATTTT
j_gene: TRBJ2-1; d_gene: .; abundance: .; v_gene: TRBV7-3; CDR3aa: CASSLTRGAHNEQFF; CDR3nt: TGTGCCAGCAGCTTAACACGGGGGGCACACAATGAGCAGTTCTTC
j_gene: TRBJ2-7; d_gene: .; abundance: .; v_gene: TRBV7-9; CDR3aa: CASSSGVSGGEQYF; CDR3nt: TGTGCCAGCAGCTCAGGGGTTTCGGGGGGCGAGCAGTACTTC
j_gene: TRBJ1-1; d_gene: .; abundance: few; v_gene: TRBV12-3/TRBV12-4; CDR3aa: CASSLERGEAFF; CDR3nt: TGTGCCAGCAGTTTGGAGCGAGGTGAAGCTTTCTTT
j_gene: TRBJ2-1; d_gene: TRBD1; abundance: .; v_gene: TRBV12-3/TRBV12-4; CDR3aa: CASSPRDSHNEQFF; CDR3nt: TGTGCCAGCAGTCCCCGGGACAGCCACAATGAGCAGTTCTTC
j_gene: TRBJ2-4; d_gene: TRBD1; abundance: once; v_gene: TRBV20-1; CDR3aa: CSAERDRGPAVAKNIQYF; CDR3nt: TGCAGTGCGGAAAGGGACAGGGGGCCCGCCGTGGCCAAAAACATTCAGTACTTC
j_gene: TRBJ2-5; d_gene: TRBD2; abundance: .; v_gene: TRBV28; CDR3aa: CATRRLAVLGETQYF; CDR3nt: TGTGCCACCCGCCGTCTAGCGGTTCTGGGGGAGACCCAGTACTTC
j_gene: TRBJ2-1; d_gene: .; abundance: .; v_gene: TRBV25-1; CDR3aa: CASQRNSEQFF; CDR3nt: TGTGCCAGCCAGCGAAACAGTGAGCAGTTCTTC
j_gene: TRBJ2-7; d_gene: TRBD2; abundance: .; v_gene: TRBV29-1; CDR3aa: CSVTGGDSYEQYF; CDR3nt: TGCAGCGTTACCGGGGGGGACTCCTACGAGCAGTACTTC
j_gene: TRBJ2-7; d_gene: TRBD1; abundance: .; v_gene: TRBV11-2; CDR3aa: CASSSDRAGNEQYF; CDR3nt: TGTGCCAGCAGCTCGGACAGGGCGGGCAACGAGCAGTACTTC
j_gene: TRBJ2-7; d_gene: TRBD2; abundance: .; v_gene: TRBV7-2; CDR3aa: CASSLDGTNYEQYF; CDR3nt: TGTGCCAGCAGCTTAGACGGGACTAACTACGAGCAGTACTTC
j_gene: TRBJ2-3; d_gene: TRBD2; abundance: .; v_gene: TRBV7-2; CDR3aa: CASSLGASGRSTDTQYF; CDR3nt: TGTGCCAGCAGCTTAGGTGCTAGCGGTAGAAGCACAGATACGCAGTATTTT
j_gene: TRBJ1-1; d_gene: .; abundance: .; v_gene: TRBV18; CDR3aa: CASSTDGEAFF; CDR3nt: TGTGCCAGCTCAACTGATGGTGAAGCTTTCTTT
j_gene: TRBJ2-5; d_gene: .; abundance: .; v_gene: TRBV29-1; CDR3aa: CSVVRRRGASQETQYF; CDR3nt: TGCAGCGTTGTTCGGAGACGGGGGGCCTCCCAAGAGACCCAGTACTTC
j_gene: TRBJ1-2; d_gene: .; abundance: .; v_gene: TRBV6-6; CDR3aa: CASQSSSCGYTF; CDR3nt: TGTGCCAGCCAATCGAGCTCTTGTGGCTACACCTTC
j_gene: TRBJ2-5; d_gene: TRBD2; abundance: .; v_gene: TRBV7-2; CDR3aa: CASSLAPAGEETQYF; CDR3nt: TGTGCCAGCAGCTTAGCACCAGCGGGAGAAGAGACCCAGTACTTC
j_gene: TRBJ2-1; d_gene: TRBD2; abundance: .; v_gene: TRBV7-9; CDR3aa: CASSLILAGANEQFF; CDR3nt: TGTGCCAGCAGCTTAATCCTAGCGGGAGCCAATGAGCAGTTCTTC
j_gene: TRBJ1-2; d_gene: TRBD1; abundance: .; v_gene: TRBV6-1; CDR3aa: CASSVPGQANYGYTF; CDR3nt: TGTGCCAGCAGTGTCCCGGGACAGGCGAACTATGGCTACACCTTC
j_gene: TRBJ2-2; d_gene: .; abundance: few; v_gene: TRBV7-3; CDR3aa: CASSFTPIGTGELFF; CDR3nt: TGTGCCAGCAGCTTCACCCCCATAGGGACCGGGGAGCTGTTTTTT
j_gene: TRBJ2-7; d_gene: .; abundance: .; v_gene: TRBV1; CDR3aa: CTSSPNWTSGSWVEQYF; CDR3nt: TGCACCAGCAGCCCAAATTGGACTAGCGGGAGTTGGGTCGAGCAGTACTTC
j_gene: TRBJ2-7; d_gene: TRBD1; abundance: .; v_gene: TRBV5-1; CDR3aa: CASSLEGQGRYEQYF; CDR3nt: TGCGCCAGCAGCTTGGAAGGACAGGGAAGGTACGAGCAGTACTTC
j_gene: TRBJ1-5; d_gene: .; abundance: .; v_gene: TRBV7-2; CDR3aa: CASRRTGWGNQPQHF; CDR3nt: TGTGCCAGCAGACGTACAGGGTGGGGCAATCAGCCCCAGCATTTT
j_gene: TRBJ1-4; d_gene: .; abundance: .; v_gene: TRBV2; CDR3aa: CASSSGAATNEKLFF; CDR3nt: TGTGCCAGCAGTTCCGGGGCGGCAACTAATGAAAAACTGTTTTTT
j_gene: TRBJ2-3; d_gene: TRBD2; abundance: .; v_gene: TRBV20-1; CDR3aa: CSARVPVLAGGGADTQYF; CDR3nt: TGCAGTGCTAGAGTTCCAGTACTAGCGGGAGGAGGCGCAGATACGCAGTATTTT
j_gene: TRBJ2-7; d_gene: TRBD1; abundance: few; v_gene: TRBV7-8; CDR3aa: CASSRPGGPYEQYF; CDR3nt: TGTGCCAGCAGCCGCCCAGGGGGCCCCTACGAGCAGTACTTC
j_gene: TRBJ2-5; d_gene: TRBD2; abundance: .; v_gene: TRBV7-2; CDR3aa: CASSLAGLAEGGQYF; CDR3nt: TGTGCCAGCAGCTTAGCGGGGCTAGCGGAGGGCGGGCAGTACTTC
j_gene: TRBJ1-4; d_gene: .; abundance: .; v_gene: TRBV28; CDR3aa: CASSPGDKVRELFF; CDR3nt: TGTGCCAGCAGTCCAGGGGACAAGGTGCGCGAACTGTTTTTT
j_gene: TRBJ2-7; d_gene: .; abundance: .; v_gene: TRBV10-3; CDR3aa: CAIGTPRTYEQYF; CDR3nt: TGTGCCATCGGGACACCAAGAACGTACGAGCAGTACTTC
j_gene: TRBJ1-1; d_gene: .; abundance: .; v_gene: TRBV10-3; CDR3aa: CAIRHLGQNTEAFF; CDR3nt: TGTGCCATCAGACACCTCGGACAGAACACTGAAGCTTTCTTT
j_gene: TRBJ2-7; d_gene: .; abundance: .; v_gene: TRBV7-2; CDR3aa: CASSPSGQNSYEQYF; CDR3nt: TGTGCCAGCAGCCCGTCGGGACAAAACTCCTACGAGCAGTACTTC
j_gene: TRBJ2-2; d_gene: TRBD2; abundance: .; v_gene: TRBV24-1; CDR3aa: CATGLAGDTNTGELFF; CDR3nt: TGTGCCACGGGACTAGCGGGTGATACGAACACCGGGGAGCTGTTTTTT
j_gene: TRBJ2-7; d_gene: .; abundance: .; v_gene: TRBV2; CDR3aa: CASSERRLYEQYF; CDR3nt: TGTGCCAGCAGTGAACGGCGGCTCTACGAGCAGTACTTC
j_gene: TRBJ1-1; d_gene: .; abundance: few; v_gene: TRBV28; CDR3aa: CASTPERAEAFF; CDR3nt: TGTGCCAGCACCCCCGAGCGTGCTGAAGCTTTCTTT
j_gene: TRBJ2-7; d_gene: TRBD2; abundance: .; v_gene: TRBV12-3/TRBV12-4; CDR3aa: CASSPTSGEQYF; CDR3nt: TGTGCCAGCAGTCCCACTAGCGGCGAGCAGTACTTT
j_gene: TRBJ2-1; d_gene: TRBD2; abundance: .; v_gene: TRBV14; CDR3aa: CASSQDSRERYNEQFF; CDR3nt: TGTGCCAGCAGCCAAGACTCGCGGGAGCGGTACAATGAGCAGTTCTTC
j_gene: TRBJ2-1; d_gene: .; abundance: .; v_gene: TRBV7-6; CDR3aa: CASSLANLREEQFF; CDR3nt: TGTGCCAGCAGCTTAGCGAACCTTCGGGAGGAGCAGTTCTTC
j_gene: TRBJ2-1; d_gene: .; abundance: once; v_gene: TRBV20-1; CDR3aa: CSAGSMGQFF; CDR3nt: TGCAGTGCCGGGTCCATGGGGCAGTTCTTC
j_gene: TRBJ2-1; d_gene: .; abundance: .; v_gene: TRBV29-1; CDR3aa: CSVELRGGHNEQFF; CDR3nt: TGCAGCGTTGAGCTGAGGGGCGGCCACAATGAGCAGTTCTTC
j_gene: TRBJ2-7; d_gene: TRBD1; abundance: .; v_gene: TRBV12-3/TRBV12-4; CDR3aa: CASTTGGNEQYF; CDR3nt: TGTGCCAGCACGACAGGGGGCAACGAGCAGTACTTC
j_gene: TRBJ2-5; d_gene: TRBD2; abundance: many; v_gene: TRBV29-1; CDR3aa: CSVDRASGSSRDWETQYF; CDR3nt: TGCAGCGTTGACAGGGCTAGCGGGAGTAGTAGGGATTGGGAGACCCAGTACTTC
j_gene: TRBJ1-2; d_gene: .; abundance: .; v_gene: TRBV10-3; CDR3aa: CAISEMGGGYTF; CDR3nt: TGTGCCATCAGTGAGATGGGGGGTGGCTACACCTTC
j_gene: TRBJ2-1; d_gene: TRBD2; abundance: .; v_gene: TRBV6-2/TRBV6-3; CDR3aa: CASSYPTSGPNKEQFF; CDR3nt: TGTGCCAGCAGTTATCCGACTAGCGGACCCAACAAGGAGCAGTTCTTC
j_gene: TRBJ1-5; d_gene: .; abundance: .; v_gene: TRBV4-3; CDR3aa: CASSQDIGVNQPQHF; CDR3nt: TGCGCCAGCAGCCAAGATATCGGGGTTAATCAGCCCCAGCATTTT
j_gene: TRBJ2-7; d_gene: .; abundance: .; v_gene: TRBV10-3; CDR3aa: CAVGDGYEQYF; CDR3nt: TGTGCCGTGGGGGACGGGTACGAGCAGTACTTC
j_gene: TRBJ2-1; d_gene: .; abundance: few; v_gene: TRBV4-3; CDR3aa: CASSQDISGDEQFF; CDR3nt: TGCGCCAGCAGCCAAGATATAAGCGGCGACGAGCAGTTCTTC